This TCR beta chain was found in a study of post-analysis software for immune sequencing data. This clonotype was recorded a few times. The antigen is undetermined. Overall study results and limits: Patients used roughly five TRBV segments, including TRBV5-6, TRBV5-1 and TRBV20-1, more often than controls.

The TCR beta cDNA libraries carried unique molecular identifiers. In TCRdb, the PCR reads were re-called with MiXCR into one record per CDR3 protein. The data show about 430,000 distinct CDR3 sequences, 39% seen once. The V and J ends lost 3 bases and 11 bases respectively, with 13 bases between them. This CDR3 region has 12 residues. Germline lookup yields CDR1 MDHEN and CDR2 SYDVKM. Source material: blood. The TCR comes from a girl between 2 and 10 years old with multiple sclerosis. This chain links TRBV28 with TRBJ2-5; TRBD2 is a possible D gene (6 bases). CDR3 sequence: CASSFFRREQYF. The CDR3 coding sequence is TGTGCCAGCAGTTTCTTTAGGAGGGAGCAGTACTTC.